This T cell receptor beta chain appears in the sequencing data of a study of graft-versus-host responses after intestinal transplantation. Study-level information: Multivisceral, liver-intestinal, or isolated intestinal transplants were performed in recipients.

Trimming cost V 6 bases and J 2 bases, with 11 bases left between them. This CDR3 contains 14 residues. Germline lookup yields CDR1 MNHEY and CDR2 SVGAGI. Libraries were prepared by immunoSEQ multiplex PCR; TCRdb keeps only in-frame clonotypes and omits some of them. The table has under 50,000 clones, approximately 95% seen once; the top ten hold about 3.5%. This clonotype was obtained from a human patient who received an intestinal transplant, so some T cells may come from the graft donor. The V gene is TRBV6-5, the J gene TRBJ2-4; perhaps TRBD1 as D (6 bases). This sample comprised PBMCs, obtained around 730 days after intestinal transplantation. CDR3 nucleotide sequence: TGTGCCAGCAGACCGACAGGACCCAAAAACATTCAGTACTTC. It translates to CASRPTGPKNIQYF.